This record looks at one T cell receptor (beta chain) sequence and its context. The antigen this receptor binds is unknown. Per-nucleotide qualities are absent, and no much larger clonotype sits a single base away. Collaborating institutions collected whole blood in K2EDTA tubes following their own protocols. Collaborator samples were shipped for TCRbeta analysis as frozen whole blood, isolated PBMCs, or DNA extracted from either sample type. TCRbeta CDR3 regions were amplified from genomic DNA using the immunoSEQ Assay, a bias-controlled multiplex PCR. As for the original processing: The number of nucleated cells in each sample was estimated from the amplification of reference gene primers within the assay. Sequence reads were collapsed and filtered to measure the absolute abundance of every unique TCRbeta CDR3 rearrangement. Productive Simpson clonality was computed per sample as the square root of Simpson's diversity index over productive rearrangements. The table was pulled from immuneACCESS by TCRdb, which kept in-frame rearrangements only. Such tables lose some clones; where checked, under half of the loss comes from unresolved V genes, and the rest has no known cause. That table furnishes V, J and clone size, whereas the DNA furnished D and trimming. The sample contains about 81,000 clones, about 89% of them found a single time. Less than 15% of the sample belongs to the ten largest clones.

The data stem from a study of blood T cell repertoires in COVID-19 (dated by TCRdb to 2019 to 2021). With respect to the entire study: Samples covering the acute and convalescent phases of COVID-19 were provided by collaborators in the United States, Italy and Spain. The samples were drawn from the first 160 participants of the ongoing ImmuneRACE study and from over a thousand subjects provided by 6 global collaborators. The sample metadata nearly always contained a de-identified subject ID, COVID-19 status, age in years and sex. The material from the prospective study consisted of cDNA or gDNA derived from T cells, B-cell-depleted T cells, or PBMCs. Where available, HLA class I and class II types were taken from metadata supplied by the sample provider and were not determined by assay-based typing. The repertoires were released in a freely available public database intended as a resource for research on the immune response to SARS-CoV-2. Deeply sampled blood TCRbeta repertoires from subjects exposed to, actively infected with, or recovered from COVID-19 were included in the dataset.

Overall results and qualifications from the work: How much clinical and demographic metadata was included differed by source and by participant, and the metadata was provided uncurated.

The clonotype originates from a man between 65 and 79 years old with active or convalescent COVID-19. The sample consisted of peripheral blood.

The CDR3 sequence is CASSRTVSDQPQHF. At the DNA level, the sequence is TGTGCCAGCAGCCGGACAGTTTCGGATCAGCCCCAGCATTTT. Recombination connected TRBV7-9 to TRBJ1-5; a tentative D call is TRBD1 (6 bases match). V and J lose 5 bases and 5 bases, and a span of 13 bases separates them. CDR1 SEHNR and CDR2 FQNEAQ are derived from the germline V gene (reference sequence). The CDR3 runs 14 residues from the cysteine to the phenylalanine. The kept DNA is CDR3 alone, 42 bases in frame from the first base.